The 18 T cell receptor beta chains below were found in one sample sequenced in a study of T cell responses to AZD1222 COVID-19 vaccine (dated by TCRdb to the early 2020s). Receptor libraries were prepared by the immunoSEQ multiplex PCR assay. TCRdb mirrors the immuneACCESS table, restricted to in-frame sequences. Some clones are absent from its copies; in checked studies, under half trace to an unresolved V gene, and the reason for the others is unknown. This sample lists some 120,000 clones; 87% were detected once. Of the sample, roughly 1.1% is held by the ten largest clones. The label giving this sample's time point can be read as: baseline before first vaccination. The sample was peripheral blood, taken on day 0 of AZD1222 vaccination. These receptors were collected from an adult in good health.

This chain uses TRBV19 with TRBJ1-2, with a possible D match to TRBD1 (5 bases). Looked up from germline, CDR1 is LNHDA and CDR2 is SQIVND (reference sequence). Trimming removed 7 bases at V and 2 bases at J, with 14 bases between. The CDR3 runs to 14 residues. The CDR3 nucleotides read TGTGCCAGTATCGCGGGGGGGAGAAACTATGGCTACACCTTC. Translating gives CASIAGGRNYGYTF.

The genes are TRBV9 and TRBJ2-3; 9 bases are a match to TRBD2. The germline gives CDR1 SGDLS, CDR2 YYNGEE. The CDR3 is 18 amino acids. V was clipped by 4 bases and J by 1 base; unmatched bases: 13. CDR3 protein: CASSPPLLASGGTDTQYF. CDR3 DNA: TGTGCCAGCAGCCCCCCTCTGTTGGCTAGCGGGGGCACAGATACGCAGTATTTT.

This chain joins TRBV5-4 and TRBJ2-3, with D perhaps given as TRBD1 or TRBD2 (6 bases each). The germline V gene encodes CDR1 SGHNT and CDR2 YYREEE (reference sequence). The CDR3 spans 14 residues. V lost 5 bases and J lost 0, with 10 bases in between. The DNA of the CDR3 is TGTGCCAGCAGTGAGGGGGGAAGCACAGATACGCAGTATTTT. Translating gives CASSEGGSTDTQYF.

CDR3 coding DNA: TGTGCCAGCAGTTATGGACTAACACAAGAGACCCAGTACTTC. It specifies CASSYGLTQETQYF. The V and J genes are TRBV6-5 and TRBJ2-5; a weak D match, TRBD2 (6 bases). CDR3 size: 14 residues. With 3 bases removed from V and 2 bases from J, the gap between germline ends came to 10 bases. The germline V gene encodes CDR1 MNHEY and CDR2 SVGAGI.

The chain employs TRBV12-3 or TRBV12-4 and TRBJ2-1; 10 nucleotides line up with TRBD2. The CDR3 spans 13 residues. In DNA form, the CDR3 reads TGTGGTAGCGGGGGGCCTCCTCCGGATGAGCAGTTCTTC. Residues: CGSGGPPPDEQFF.

The chain has TRBV4-2 and TRBJ2-3; D not resolved. Between the trimmed V and J ends, which lost 0 bases and 2 bases, there was a span of 9 bases. There are 15 residues in the CDR3. The germline gives CDR1 LGHNA, CDR2 YNFKEQ. CDR3 protein: CASSQERRTTDTQYF. In nucleotides, the CDR3 is TGTGCCAGCAGCCAAGAAAGGCGGACCACAGATACGCAGTATTTT.

The CDR3 protein is CASSRAGQGEVQPQHF. Written as DNA, the CDR3 is TGTGCCAGCAGCCGCGCTGGACAGGGTGAGGTTCAGCCCCAGCATTTT. The V gene is TRBV14, the J gene TRBJ1-5; 8 nucleotides align to TRBD1. V shed 4 bases, J shed 6 bases, and the junction held 11 bases outside the gene matches. The CDR3 spans 16 residues. CDR1 is SGHDN and CDR2 is FVKESK in the germline V gene.

The chain carries TRBV9 and TRBJ2-3, with 13 bases identical to TRBD2. Germline V gene data show CDR1 as SGDLS and CDR2 as YYNGEE. V gave up 3 bases and J gave up 0 bases; unmatched junction bases: 4. There are 17 residues in the CDR3. CDR3 sequence reads: CASSGTSGGPSTDTQYF. In DNA form, the CDR3 reads TGTGCCAGCAGCGGGACTAGCGGGGGCCCTAGCACAGATACGCAGTATTTT. The full variable domain, rest sourced from reference TRBV9 and TRBJ2-3, is DSGVTQTPKHLITATGQRVTLRCSPRSGDLSVYWYQQSLDQGLQFLIQYYNGEERAKGNILERFSAQQFPDLHSELNLSSLELGDSALYFCASSGTSGGPSTDTQYFGPGTRLTVL.

The genes are TRBV4-1 and TRBJ2-5; 12 bases are a match to TRBD2. Per the germline V gene, CDR1 is MGHRA and CDR2 is YSYEKL. After removal of 4 bases from V and 3 bases from J, the junction contained 12 bases not matched to a gene. The CDR3 spans 18 residues. DNA for the CDR3: TGCGCCAGCAGCCCGAACGCGGGACCTAGCGGGGGGGAAGAGACCCAGTACTTC. Its translation is CASSPNAGPSGGEETQYF.

The chain employs TRBV7-6 and TRBJ1-1, with D hard to call. CDR3 size: 14 residues. The ends were cut back, 6 bases at V and 4 bases at J, with 15 bases in the middle. From germline, CDR1 is SGHVS and CDR2 FNYEAQ. DNA of the CDR3: TGTGCCAGCAGTTCCCTCCACGTGGGCACTGAAGCTTTCTTT. Translation gives CASSSLHVGTEAFF. Variable domain in full (rest from reference TRBV7-6 and TRBJ1-1): GAGVSQSPRYKVTKRGQDVALRCDPISGHVSLYWYRQALGQGPEFLTYFNYEAQQDKSGLPNDRFSAERPEGSISTLTIQRTEQRDSAMYRCASSSLHVGTEAFFGQGTRLTVV.

The genes are TRBV5-4 and TRBJ1-2; 9 bases are shared with TRBD1. The CDR3 totals 20 residues. The germline V gene has CDR1 SGHNT and CDR2 YYREEE (reference sequence). With V trimmed by 3 bases and J by 1 base, 19 bases remained unmatched. In DNA form, the CDR3 reads TGTGCCAGCAGCTCCCGGAGAGGGGGACAGGGCTCAGTGATTAACTATGGCTACACCTTC. Its translation: CASSSRRGGQGSVINYGYTF.

The V gene is TRBV19, the J gene TRBJ2-2; maybe TRBD1 (6 bases). Germline CDR1 LNHDA, CDR2 SQIVND (reference sequence). The CDR3 extends over 15 amino acids. The V end was cut by 6 bases, the J end by 3 bases, with 14 bases between. The CDR3: CASSTMDSYTGELFF. The CDR3 DNA sequence: TGTGCCAGTAGCACCATGGACAGTTACACCGGGGAGCTGTTTTTT. The whole variable domain, filled in from reference TRBV19 and TRBJ2-2, reads DGGITQSPKYLFRKEGQNVTLSCEQNLNHDAMYWYRQDPGQGLRLIYYSQIVNDFQKGDIAEGYSVSREKKESFPLTVTSAQKNPTAFYLCASSTMDSYTGELFFGEGSRLTVL.

In DNA form, the CDR3 reads TGTGCCAGCAGCCAACCTGTCTCCAATGAGCAGTTCTTC. Translated, it gives CASSQPVSNEQFF. The genes are TRBV4-2 and TRBJ2-1; D gene ambiguous. V was cut by 2 bases and J by 6 bases, with 8 bases left in between. The length of the CDR3 is 13 residues. Germline-derived CDR1 and CDR2 are LGHNA and YNFKEQ.

This clone occurred once. This sequence joins TRBV3-1 (or the pseudogene TRBV3-2) and TRBJ2-7; possible D gene TRBD1, 6 bases. V dropped 2 bases and J dropped 5 bases, with 13 bases sitting between them. The germline V gene has CDR1 LGHDT and CDR2 YNNKEL (reference sequence). This CDR3 spans 14 amino acids. The CDR3 sequence: CASSQRRGSHEQYF. The CDR3, as DNA: TGTGCCAGCAGCCAACGCAGGGGATCCCACGAGCAGTACTTC.

This chain links TRBV29-1 with TRBJ2-7; TRBD2 might be the D (6 bases). The CDR3 runs to 14 residues. Trimming took off 0 bases at V and 3 bases at J, with 12 bases between the two ends. Germline CDR1 SQVTM, CDR2 ANQGSEA. CDR3 in DNA: TGCAGCGTTGAAGAAGGGACTCTTGACTACGAGCAGTACTTC. It encodes CSVEEGTLDYEQYF.

The rearrangement links TRBV9 to TRBJ2-7; TRBD1 matches at 11 bases. Germline CDR1 is SGDLS and CDR2 is YYNGEE. V was pared by 6 bases and J by 7 bases, with 9 bases of the junction left unmatched. CDR3 length: 14 amino acids. The CDR3 DNA reads as TGTGCCAGCACCCCTATGGGACAGGGGGAGGAGCAGTACTTC. It codes for CASTPMGQGEEQYF.

The rearrangement uses TRBV6-1 and TRBJ2-5; D gene uncertain. The CDR3 contains 14 residues. Between the trimmed V and J ends, which lost 3 bases and 1 base, there was a span of 9 bases. Germline assignment: CDR1 MNHNS and CDR2 SASEGT. CDR3 amino acids: CASSETSFQETQYF. In nucleotides, the CDR3 is TGTGCCAGCAGTGAGACCTCCTTCCAAGAGACCCAGTACTTC.

The V call is TRBV23-1, the J call TRBJ2-7; 7 nucleotides match TRBD1. TRBV23-1 is an open reading frame whose function is uncertain. V was pared by 2 bases and J by 3 bases, with 13 bases of the junction left unmatched. This CDR3 has 17 amino acids. The CDR3 protein is CASSQPKKSTGIYEQYF. The DNA of the CDR3 is TGCGCCAGCAGTCAACCCAAAAAGTCGACAGGGATCTACGAGCAGTACTTC.